This record covers a single TCR beta chain. The CDR3 spans 15 residues. Losses at the gene ends were 8 bases for V and 2 bases for J; bases not matched to a gene: 11. Looked up from germline, CDR1 is MNHEY and CDR2 is SVGAGI. This sample was included in a study of blood T cell repertoires in COVID-19. In the study overall: Sites in the United States, Italy and Spain provided acute and convalescent COVID-19 samples. Sources were T cells, B-cell-depleted T cells, or PBMCs; the material itself was cDNA or gDNA.

Per the authors' pipeline: Cell counts per sample came from amplifying reference gene primers. Sequencing used immunoSEQ multiplex PCR; TCRdb keeps in-frame clones, though not all of them. That table gives V, J and clone size, and the DNA gave D and trimming. Of over 60,000 clones in the sample, about nine tenths were seen once. Input material: peripheral blood. The receptor comes from a human donor in a cohort sampled during active COVID-19. The gene calls are TRBV6-5 and TRBJ1-2; 7 nucleotides align to TRBD1. DNA for the CDR3: TGTGCCAGCGGAAAGAATACAGGGGCCAACTATGGCTACACCTTC. This codes for CASGKNTGANYGYTF.